This TCR beta chain emerged from a study of blood T cell repertoires in COVID-19. Study-wide context: Material from acute and convalescent COVID-19 was sourced from the United States, Italy and Spain. PBMCs, B-cell-depleted T cells, or T cells were the source of the cDNA or gDNA that made up the material.

In the study's own analysis: Nucleated cell counts were estimated from reference gene primer amplification. Assay: immunoSEQ multiplex PCR; the TCRdb copy retains only in-frame clones and omits some. For V, J and clone size, that table is used; D and trimming come from the DNA. The table includes over 75,000 clones, approximately 85% detected once. The germline CDR1 and CDR2 sequences are LNHDA and SQIVND (reference sequence). This CDR3 contains 15 residues. V lost 3 bases and J lost 4, with 15 bases in between. The TCR sequence derives from a human donor in a cohort sampled during active COVID-19. The rearrangement uses TRBV19 and TRBJ2-5; maybe TRBD1 (6 bases). Material for sequencing was peripheral blood. CDR3 region: CASSIQGQIRETQYF. The CDR3 nucleotides read TGTGCCAGTAGTATCCAGGGGCAAATAAGAGAGACCCAGTACTTC.